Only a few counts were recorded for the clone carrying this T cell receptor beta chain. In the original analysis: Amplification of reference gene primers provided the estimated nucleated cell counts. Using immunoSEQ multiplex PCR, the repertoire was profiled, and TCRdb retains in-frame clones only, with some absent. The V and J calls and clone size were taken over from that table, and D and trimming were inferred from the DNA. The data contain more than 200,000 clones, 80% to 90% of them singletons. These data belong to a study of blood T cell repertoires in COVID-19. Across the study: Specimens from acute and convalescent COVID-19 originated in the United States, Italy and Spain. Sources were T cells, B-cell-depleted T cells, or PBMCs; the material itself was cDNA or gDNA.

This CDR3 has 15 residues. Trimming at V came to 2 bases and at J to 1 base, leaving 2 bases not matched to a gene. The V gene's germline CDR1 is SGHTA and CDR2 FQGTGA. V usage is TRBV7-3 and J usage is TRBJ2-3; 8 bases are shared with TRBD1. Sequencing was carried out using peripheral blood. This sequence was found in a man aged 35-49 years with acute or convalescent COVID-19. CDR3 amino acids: CASSLWGQGTDTQYF. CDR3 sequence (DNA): TGTGCCAGCAGCTTATGGGGACAGGGCACAGATACGCAGTATTTT. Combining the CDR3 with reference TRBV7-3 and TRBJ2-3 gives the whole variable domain GAGVSQTPSNKVTEKGKYVELRCDPISGHTALYWYRQSLGQGPEFLIYFQGTGAADDSGLPNDRFFAVRPEGSVSTLKIQRTERGDSAVYLCASSLWGQGTDTQYFGPGTRLTVL.